This paragraph reports one TCR beta chain. Assay used: immunoSEQ multiplex PCR; TCRdb lists only in-frame clones, some missing. The sample records about 510,000 clones, nearly 80% being singletons. The data were obtained in a study of shared clonotypes between healthy human individuals. Trimming at V came to 5 bases and at J to 5 bases, leaving 6 bases not matched to a gene. The CDR3 runs 15 residues. The germline V gene has CDR1 MDHEN and CDR2 SYDVKM. The sequenced material came from PBMCs. V is TRBV28 and J is TRBJ2-5, with TRBD2 identical over 12 bases. The receptor's source is a woman in her 40s in good health. Some clones in this sample may be carry-over from other donors' samples. DNA of the CDR3: TGTGCCAGCAGTCCTAGACTAGCGGGGGAGGAGACCCAGTACTTC. Amino acids: CASSPRLAGEETQYF.